These 7 T cell receptor beta chains were all obtained from the same sample, sequenced in a study of cytomegalovirus exposure and HLA in healthy donors. A multiplex PCR was run with 60 Vbeta primers and 13 Jbeta primers. Clones were sequenced by immunoSEQ multiplex PCR, and TCRdb holds only the in-frame ones, with some missing. The data contain approximately 150,000 clones, roughly 78% of them singletons. Sequencing was carried out using PBMCs. The receptors here all came from a woman aged 45-65 years in good health and CMV-seropositive.

V and J are TRBV6-4 and TRBJ1-5; 7 nucleotides agree with TRBD1. V was clipped by 5 bases and J by 5 bases; unmatched bases: 3. Germline CDR1 reads MRHNA; CDR2 reads SNTAGT. The CDR3 runs to 13 residues. The CDR3 nucleotides read TGTGCCAGCAGTTCCCAGGGGGATCAGCCCCAGCATTTT. This sequence encodes CASSSQGDQPQHF.

The rearrangement joins TRBV18 to TRBJ2-5; TRBD1 aligns across 7 bases. Trimming removed 3 bases from V and 4 bases from J; junction bases left unmatched: 8. The CDR3 spans 15 residues. Germline CDR1 is KGHSH and CDR2 is LQKENI. The CDR3 nucleotides read TGTGCCAGCTCACCTCTCATCGACAGGGTAGAGACCCAGTACTTC. This gives the protein CASSPLIDRVETQYF.

The genes are TRBV6-6 and TRBJ2-2; 9 positions match TRBD2. Per germline, CDR1 MNHNY and CDR2 SVGAGI (reference sequence). The CDR3 length is 16 residues. Trimming cost V 6 bases and J 2 bases; bases outside gene matches: 7. This CDR3 reads CASRHGLALNTGELFF. CDR3 DNA sequence: TGTGCCAGCAGACACGGACTAGCGCTCAACACCGGGGAGCTGTTTTTT.

The genes are TRBV6-6 and TRBJ1-1, with D possibly matching TRBD1 (6 bases). V was pared by 7 bases and J by 4 bases, with 19 bases between. This CDR3 contains 15 residues. Germline V gene sequence: CDR1 MNHNY, CDR2 SVGAGI (reference sequence). CDR3: CASIGSGGLSTEAFF. The CDR3 nucleotides are TGTGCCAGCATAGGTTCGGGGGGGCTTAGCACTGAAGCTTTCTTT.

The V call is TRBV15, the J call TRBJ2-2, with 10 bases that match TRBD2. CDR1 is LNHNV and CDR2 is YYDKDF in the germline V gene (reference sequence). The V and J ends lost 0 bases and 7 bases, in that order; junction bases with no gene match: 8. The CDR3 runs to 17 residues. CDR3: CATSREGAGGPGGELFF. The CDR3 region has the DNA TGTGCCACCAGCAGAGAAGGAGCGGGGGGGCCCGGCGGGGAGCTGTTTTTT.

The chain couples TRBV19 to TRBJ1-6, with D possibly matching TRBD1 (5 bases). The CDR3 is 18 residues long. Looked up from germline, CDR1 is LNHDA and CDR2 is SQIVND (reference sequence). With 0 bases removed from V and 9 bases from J, the gap between germline ends came to 21 bases. CDR3 nucleotides: TGTGCCAGTAGTATAGATTCCTCACCGGGACTACGCCTTTCACCCCTCCACTTT. Translating gives CASSIDSSPGLRLSPLHF.

The V gene is TRBV2, the J gene TRBJ2-2, with D hard to call. V was pared by 8 bases and J by 0 bases, with 10 bases between. Germline loops: CDR1 SNHLY, CDR2 FYNNEI. This CDR3 has 14 amino acids. The chain's CDR3 is CASSQSPNTGELFF. CDR3 in DNA: TGTGCCAGCTCTCAGTCCCCGAACACCGGGGAGCTGTTTTTT.